There are a few counts of the clone carrying this T cell receptor (beta chain). The germline gives CDR1 MNHNS, CDR2 SASEGT. The CDR3 covers 16 residues. V lost 6 bases and J lost 0; bases outside the gene matches: 8. This sample was taken from a study of glioma-infiltrating T cells. Amplification of TCR alpha and beta CDR3 regions from RNA used iRepertoire nested multiplex PCR. TCRdb re-analysed the multiplex PCR reads in MiXCR, keeping a single row per CDR3 protein. The table shows 93,000 or so distinct CDR3 sequences, with 29% occurring only once. This clonotype originated in a human donor with low-grade glioma or glioblastoma, undergoing nonglioma brain surgery, or in good health (not recorded which). The sample consisted of glioma tissue, nonneoplastic brain tissue, or PBMCs (not recorded which). The J gene is TRBJ2-3, the V gene TRBV6-1; 8 nucleotides match TRBD2. The CDR3 sequence: CASRTERGGSTDTQYF. Written as DNA, the CDR3 is TGTGCCAGCAGGACCGAACGGGGGGGAAGCACAGATACGCAGTATTTT.